The 18 T cell receptor beta chains given below trace back to one sample, sequenced in a study of control samples from healthy donors and cancer patients. The assay was immunoSEQ multiplex PCR, and TCRdb's table has in-frame clones only and misses some. In the table there are 150,000 to 170,000 clones, 90% to 95% of which are singletons. Material: blood. These receptors came from a man aged 40-55 years in good health.

The CDR3 loop reads CASSSTNTEAFF. Written as DNA, the CDR3 is TGTGCCAGCAGCTCGACCAACACTGAAGCTTTCTTT. V gene TRBV7-9 combines with J gene TRBJ1-1, with unresolved D. This CDR3 is 12 amino acids long. The germline V gene has CDR1 SEHNR and CDR2 FQNEAQ (reference sequence). V was shortened by 4 bases and J by 2 bases, with 5 bases between the two germline ends.

The chain links TRBV12-3 or TRBV12-4 to TRBJ1-5, with TRBD1 as a possible D gene (5 bases). CDR3 length: 12 residues. Trimming shortened V by 6 bases and J by 5 bases, and 8 bases separated the two germline ends. The CDR3 region is CASRRGDQPQHF. The CDR3 nucleotides read TGTGCCAGCAGACGAGGGGATCAGCCCCAGCATTTT.

The chain employs TRBV4-2 and TRBJ2-1; 15 bases match TRBD2. V trimming: 1 base; J trimming: 2 bases; junction bases outside the gene matches: 0. This CDR3 has 17 residues. Germline CDR1 reads LGHNA; CDR2 reads YNFKEQ. The CDR3 reads CASSQGTSGGAYNEQFF. CDR3 bases: TGTGCCAGCAGCCAAGGGACTAGCGGGGGGGCCTACAATGAGCAGTTCTTC.

The rearrangement uses TRBV25-1 and TRBJ1-6; the D gene is possibly TRBD1 (6 bases). The length of the CDR3 is 12 residues. Trimming took off 1 base at V and 14 bases at J, with 9 bases between the two ends. Germline V CDR1 and CDR2: MGHDK, SYGVNS. Written as DNA, the CDR3 is TGTGCCAGCAGTGAATTGAACAGGGCCCTCCACTTT. This gives the protein CASSELNRALHF.

This chain uses TRBV9 with TRBJ2-1; TRBD1 matches 8 bases. CDR1 is SGDLS and CDR2 is YYNGEE in the germline V gene. There are 18 residues in the CDR3. The trim removed 3 bases at V and 4 bases at J, leaving 15 bases unmatched. The CDR3 coding sequence is TGTGCCAGCAGCGATCCTAAAACCCCGGGACAGGTGTACAATGAGCAGTTCTTC. This sequence encodes CASSDPKTPGQVYNEQFF. The full variable domain, its missing parts supplied by reference TRBV9 and TRBJ2-1, is DSGVTQTPKHLITATGQRVTLRCSPRSGDLSVYWYQQSLDQGLQFLIQYYNGEERAKGNILERFSAQQFPDLHSELNLSSLELGDSALYFCASSDPKTPGQVYNEQFFGPGTRLTVL.

The CDR3 protein is CASIRGGSTEAFF. The CDR3 bases are TGTGCCAGCATCCGGGGGGGAAGCACTGAAGCTTTCTTT. The V and J genes are TRBV28 and TRBJ1-1; a weak D match, TRBD1 (5 bases). CDR1 is MDHEN and CDR2 is SYDVKM in the germline V gene. The CDR3 contains 13 residues. V gave up 7 bases and J gave up 4 bases, with 13 bases separating them.

The CDR3 region has the DNA TGCGCCAGCAGCTTGGGGGGGAGTAGCTACGAGCAGTACTTC. Encoded protein: CASSLGGSSYEQYF. The V gene is TRBV5-1, the J gene TRBJ2-7; either TRBD1 or TRBD2 may fit D (5 bases each). V dropped 0 bases and J dropped 3 bases, with 10 bases sitting between them. CDR1 and CDR2 (germline): SGHRS, YFSETQ. This CDR3 contains 14 residues.

This sequence joins TRBV5-5 and TRBJ1-2; TRBD1 aligns across 7 bases. Germline V gives CDR1 SGHKS, CDR2 YYEKEE (reference sequence). With V trimmed by 3 bases and J by 2 bases, 10 bases remained unmatched. This CDR3 comprises 16 residues. In DNA form, the CDR3 reads TGTGCCAGCAGCTCCCACTCCAGACAGGGCAACTATGGCTACACCTTC. Its protein is CASSSHSRQGNYGYTF.

The chain couples TRBV3-1 (or the pseudogene TRBV3-2) to TRBJ2-1; D assignment may be TRBD1 or TRBD2 (5 bases each). V lost 4 bases and J lost 6, with 25 bases in between. There are 18 residues in the CDR3. CDR1 is LGHDT, CDR2 YNNKEL, per germline (reference sequence). The CDR3 region has the DNA TGTGCCAGCAGCCGCACCCCCCCAGGGCCGGGGCCGTCCAATGAGCAGTTCTTC. Translated: CASSRTPPGPGPSNEQFF.

The chain links TRBV18 to TRBJ2-1; 8 nucleotides align to TRBD2. V lost 3 bases, J lost 5 bases, and 9 bases stayed unmatched. The germline V gene encodes CDR1 KGHSH and CDR2 LQKENI. The CDR3 is 16 amino acids. In DNA, the CDR3 is TGTGCCAGCTCACCTCACCCAGCGGGGGTTAACAATGAGCAGTTCTTC. Encoded protein: CASSPHPAGVNNEQFF.

This clone was seen just once. The chain couples TRBV28 to TRBJ1-5; TRBD1 is a possible D gene (5 bases). Germline V gene data show CDR1 as MDHEN and CDR2 as SYDVKM. The CDR3 has 15 amino acids. V lost 6 bases to trimming and J lost 2 bases, with 14 bases between them. Written as DNA, the CDR3 is TGTGCCAGCAGAGAACCAGGGTCCCGCAATCAGCCCCAGCATTTT. Encoded protein: CASREPGSRNQPQHF.

This clone was picked up one time. The chain joins TRBV6-5 to TRBJ2-7; D unresolved. The germline gives CDR1 MNHEY, CDR2 SVGAGI. CDR3 length: 14 residues. With 6 bases removed from V and 5 bases from J, the gap between germline ends came to 17 bases. The CDR3 loop reads CASSHTEERHEQYF. The DNA of the CDR3 is TGTGCCAGCAGCCACACCGAGGAGCGACACGAGCAGTACTTC.

The rearrangement links TRBV7-9 to TRBJ2-2; D is ambiguous. The CDR3 totals 16 residues. Trimming cost V 5 bases and J 2 bases, with 15 bases left between them. Germline CDR1 is SEHNR and CDR2 is FQNEAQ (reference sequence). The CDR3 here is CASSTLLPDNTGELFF. The CDR3 nucleotides are TGTGCCAGCAGCACTCTCCTCCCAGACAACACCGGGGAGCTGTTTTTT. The whole variable domain, filled in from reference TRBV7-9 and TRBJ2-2, reads DTGVSQNPRHKITKRGQNVTFRCDPISEHNRLYWYRQTLGQGPEFLTYFQNEAQLEKSRLLSDRFSAERPKGSFSTLEIQRTEQGDSAMYLCASSTLLPDNTGELFFGEGSRLTVL.

This clone was counted only a few times. This chain connects TRBV6-5 to TRBJ1-5; no firm D call. The length of the CDR3 is 15 residues. V lost 4 bases to trimming and J lost 3 bases, with 13 bases between them. CDR1 is MNHEY and CDR2 is SVGAGI in the germline V gene. CDR3: CASSSLQDPNQPQHF. The CDR3 nucleotides are TGTGCCAGCAGTTCCCTCCAAGACCCCAATCAGCCCCAGCATTTT.

The genes are TRBV5-6 and TRBJ2-1; no firm D call. Trimming removed 4 bases at V and 4 bases at J, with 15 bases between. The CDR3 covers 15 residues. Looked up from germline, CDR1 is SGHDT and CDR2 is YYEEEE. In nucleotides, the CDR3 is TGTGCCAGCAGCGTTGCCTTCTCCCCTTACAATGAGCAGTTCTTC. Translation gives CASSVAFSPYNEQFF.

The J gene is TRBJ2-5, the V gene TRBV5-1, with TRBD2 matching over 7 bases. In germline, CDR1 is SGHRS, CDR2 YFSETQ. This CDR3 is 15 amino acids long. The J segment lost 5 bases and the V segment lost 5 bases, leaving 12 bases of the junction unmatched. CDR3 DNA sequence: TGCGCCAGCAGTACAGCCGGGACTACCCGGGAGACCCAGTACTTC. This translates into CASSTAGTTRETQYF. Complete variable domain (other parts from reference TRBV5-1 and TRBJ2-5): KAGVTQTPRYLIKTRGQQVTLSCSPISGHRSVSWYQQTPGQGLQFLFEYFSETQRNKGNFPGRFSGRQFSNSRSEMNVSTLELGDSALYLCASSTAGTTRETQYFGPGTRLLVL.

The chain links TRBV24-1 to TRBJ1-2; 10 nucleotides agree with TRBD1. The junction had 8 bases not matched to a gene; V was cut back by 3 bases and J by 8 bases. This CDR3 contains 15 residues. In germline, CDR1 is KGHDR, CDR2 SFDVKD. This chain's CDR3 is CATSDGGDRGEGYTF. DNA of the CDR3: TGTGCCACCAGTGATGGGGGGGACAGGGGCGAGGGCTACACCTTC.

The rearrangement uses TRBV6-5 and TRBJ1-6; D unclear. The germline V and J ends were trimmed by 7 bases and 5 bases, with 9 bases remaining between them. Germline CDR1 and CDR2: MNHEY and SVGAGI. This CDR3 has 13 residues. The CDR3 region is CASMSGNNSPLHF. The CDR3 DNA sequence: TGTGCCAGCATGTCGGGAAATAATTCACCCCTCCACTTT.